This TCR beta chain was retrieved from a study of T cells in Graves' hyperthyroidism and ophthalmopathy. As concerns this clonotype: Antigen unknown.

The CDR3 has 15 amino acids. Germline V gene lookup returns CDR1 MNHEY and CDR2 SVGAGI. V was pared by 5 bases and J by 0 bases, with 7 bases of the junction left unmatched. It was RNA transcripts that yielded the amplified TCR beta CDR3 regions. In the first-round RT-PCR of the TCR CDR3, the HTBI primer set was used. MiXCR, applied by TCRdb to the multiplex PCR reads, yields one record per CDR3 protein. Here the sample spans 550,000 to 800,000 distinct CDR3 sequences, 17% being singletons. General observations from the study: Most thyroid clonotypes expanded above 0.001 were also detected in blood.

Diagnosis of hyperthyroidism was new in patients aged 18 to 65, and its duration was under 2 months. Clinical symptoms, serum thyroxine and TRAb, thyroid ultrasound and orbital computed tomography together formed the diagnostic basis. The rearrangement links TRBV6-5 to TRBJ2-7, with 7 bases matching TRBD1. The sequenced sample consisted of blood. The TCR comes from a man aged 50-60 years with Graves' hyperthyroidism. CDR3 protein: CASSHDRVYSYEQYF. The CDR3 DNA reads as TGTGCCAGCAGTCACGACAGGGTGTACTCCTACGAGCAGTACTTC.